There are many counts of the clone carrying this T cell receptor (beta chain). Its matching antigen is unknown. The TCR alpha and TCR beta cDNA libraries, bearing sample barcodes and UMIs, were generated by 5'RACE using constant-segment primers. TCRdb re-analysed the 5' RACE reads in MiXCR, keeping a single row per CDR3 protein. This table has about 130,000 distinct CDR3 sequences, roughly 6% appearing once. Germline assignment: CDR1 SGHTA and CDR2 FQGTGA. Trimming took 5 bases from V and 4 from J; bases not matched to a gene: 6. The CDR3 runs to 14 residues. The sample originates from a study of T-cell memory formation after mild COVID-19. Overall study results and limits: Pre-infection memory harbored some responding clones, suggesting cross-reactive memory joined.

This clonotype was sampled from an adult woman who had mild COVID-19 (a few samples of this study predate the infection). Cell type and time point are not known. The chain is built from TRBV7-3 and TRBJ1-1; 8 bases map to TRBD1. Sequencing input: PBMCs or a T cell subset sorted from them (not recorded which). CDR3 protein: CASSRQGSVTEAFF. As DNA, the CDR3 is TGTGCCAGCAGCCGACAGGGGAGTGTCACTGAAGCTTTCTTT.